What follows are 21 T cell receptor beta chains derived from one specimen sequenced in a study of cytotoxic CD8 clonotypes in ibrutinib-treated CLL (dated by TCRdb to the early 2020s). This specimen's time point label, per the study, means: about a year on ibrutinib. The library was obtained by the immunoSEQ multiplex PCR assay. Imported from immuneACCESS, the table was reduced by TCRdb to in-frame sequences with V and J called. These copies leave out some clones; in studies compared against another copy, an unresolved V gene accounts for under half, and the cause of the remainder is not known. The sample contains about 200,000 clones, approximately 79% of them found a single time. Of the sample, 9.5% to 12% is held by the ten largest clones. This specimen consisted of PBMCs, obtained after 12 months of ibrutinib treatment. These receptors were collected from a human donor with chronic lymphocytic leukemia.

This chain links TRBV5-4 with TRBJ1-1; unclear D gene. V lost 3 bases to trimming and J lost 9 bases, with 12 bases between them. The CDR3 extends over 12 amino acids. The germline V gene has CDR1 SGHNT and CDR2 YYREEE (reference sequence). CDR3 protein: CASSSPRRQAFF. The CDR3 DNA follows: TGTGCCAGCAGCTCCCCTCGACGGCAAGCTTTCTTT.

The chain joins TRBV4-1 to TRBJ1-4, with D perhaps TRBD1 (6 bases). Germline assignment: CDR1 MGHRA and CDR2 YSYEKL. The CDR3 length is 15 residues. V shed 1 base and J shed 8 bases, with 14 bases lying between them. CDR3 coding DNA: TGCGCCAGCAGCCAAGGATGGACAGCGAGGGAAAAACTGTTTTTT. Translated, it gives CASSQGWTAREKLFF.

The genes are TRBV29-1 and TRBJ1-2; 7 bases align to TRBD1. The J segment lost 6 bases and the V segment lost 8 bases, leaving 12 bases of the junction unmatched. There are 13 residues in the CDR3. Germline CDR1 and CDR2: SQVTM and ANQGSEA. CDR3 region: CSSNPWDSNGYTF. As DNA, the CDR3 is TGCAGCTCAAACCCCTGGGACAGTAATGGCTACACCTTC.

The chain uses TRBV4-1 and TRBJ1-2; perhaps TRBD1 as D (6 bases). With 0 bases removed from V and 4 bases from J, the gap between germline ends came to 18 bases. Germline V gives CDR1 MGHRA, CDR2 YSYEKL. The CDR3 spans 17 residues. The CDR3 DNA sequence: TGCGCCAGCAGCCAAGATTCAGGGGTATCGGTCATCTATGGCTACACCTTC. It yields the protein CASSQDSGVSVIYGYTF.

V usage is TRBV5-1 and J usage is TRBJ1-1, with 8 bases that match TRBD1. The CDR3 spans 13 residues. Losses at the gene ends were 6 bases for V and 5 bases for J; bases not matched to a gene: 6. Germline-derived CDR1 and CDR2 are SGHRS and YFSETQ. CDR3 sequence: CASTLQGGTEAFF. In DNA, the CDR3 is TGCGCCAGCACCTTACAGGGGGGTACTGAAGCTTTCTTT.

The CDR3 sequence: CASSPVAGSTDTQYF. In DNA, the CDR3 is TGTGCCAGCTCACCTGTAGCGGGGTCCACAGATACGCAGTATTTT. V usage is TRBV18 and J usage is TRBJ2-3; 8 nucleotides align to TRBD2. The CDR3 has 15 amino acids. The trim removed 3 bases at V and 2 bases at J, leaving 4 bases unmatched. Germline assignment: CDR1 KGHSH and CDR2 LQKENI.

The chain is built from TRBV13 and TRBJ2-7; 8 bases match TRBD1. Unmatched junction bases numbered 5, after V lost 4 bases and J lost 0 bases. The CDR3 sequence is 15 residues long. CDR1 PRHDT and CDR2 FYEKMQ come from the germline V gene (reference sequence). As DNA, the CDR3 is TGTGCCAGCAGCTCTGCCGGGACAGGCTCCTACGAGCAGTACTTC. Translation gives CASSSAGTGSYEQYF.

This chain joins TRBV6-1 and TRBJ1-5; 11 bases match TRBD1. Per germline, CDR1 MNHNS and CDR2 SASEGT. The CDR3 loop spans 20 amino acids. The trim removed 1 base at V and 5 bases at J, leaving 16 bases unmatched. The CDR3 nucleotides read TGTGCCAGCAGTGAAGACCTCGGGGGACAGGGGGTGAGAGCATATCAGCCCCAGCATTTT. This gives the protein CASSEDLGGQGVRAYQPQHF.

The genes are TRBV11-2 and TRBJ1-1; 7 bases fit TRBD1. J was trimmed by 5 bases and V by 5 bases; bases with no gene match: 5. CDR1 SGHAT and CDR2 FQNNGV come from the germline V gene. This CDR3 has 13 residues. Here the CDR3 DNA reads TGTGCCAGCAGCACAACAGGGGTGACTGAAGCTTTCTTT. It codes for CASSTTGVTEAFF.

The chain uses TRBV7-9 and TRBJ1-2, with 7 positions matching TRBD1. This CDR3 region has 16 residues. CDR1 and CDR2 (germline): SEHNR, FQNEAQ (reference sequence). The ends lost 4 bases at V and 6 bases at J; junction bases unmatched: 14. Here the CDR3 reads CASSSSPGGNKHGYTF. CDR3 nucleotide sequence: TGTGCCAGCAGCTCCAGCCCAGGGGGAAATAAGCATGGCTACACCTTC. Together with reference TRBV7-9 and TRBJ1-2, the CDR3 gives the full variable domain: DTGVSQNPRHKITKRGQNVTFRCDPISEHNRLYWYRQTLGQGPEFLTYFQNEAQLEKSRLLSDRFSAERPKGSFSTLEIQRTEQGDSAMYLCASSSSPGGNKHGYTFGSGTRLTVV.

V usage is TRBV6-1 and J usage is TRBJ2-1; possibly TRBD2 for D (6 bases). Looked up from germline, CDR1 is MNHNS and CDR2 is SASEGT. V lost 1 base and J lost 7, with 11 bases in between. The CDR3 runs to 14 residues. The DNA of the CDR3 is TGTGCCAGCAGTGAAGGGAGGGGCGAAAATGAGCAGTTCTTC. It is translated as CASSEGRGENEQFF.

The V gene is TRBV19, the J gene TRBJ1-5; TRBD1 matches at 7 bases. The CDR3 is 17 residues long. Germline CDR1 is LNHDA and CDR2 is SQIVND (reference sequence). The junction had 20 bases not matched to a gene; V was cut back by 6 bases and J by 9 bases. The CDR3 here is CASSTTSDRVKPRPQHF. DNA of the CDR3: TGTGCCAGTAGCACAACCTCAGACAGGGTCAAACCGAGGCCCCAGCATTTT.

V is TRBV28 and J is TRBJ1-2; possibly TRBD1 for D (6 bases). The CDR3 runs 12 residues. V was cut by 7 bases and J by 2 bases, with 8 bases left in between. Germline-derived CDR1 and CDR2 are MDHEN and SYDVKM. The CDR3 region is CASNRVNYGYTF. The CDR3 DNA reads as TGTGCCAGCAACAGGGTAAACTATGGCTACACCTTC.

V gene TRBV5-1 combines with J gene TRBJ2-3; maybe TRBD1 (6 bases). Germline V lookup: CDR1 SGHRS, CDR2 YFSETQ. Deletions cut 2 bases from V and 5 bases from J, with 12 bases between. This CDR3 contains 14 residues. The CDR3 DNA is TGCGCCAGCAGCTTTGGGGGCGCCGGAGATACGCAGTATTTT. Its translation is CASSFGGAGDTQYF.

This clone was counted between two and nine times. Here the CDR3 reads CASSHKNRGGSLNTEAFF. The CDR3, as DNA: TGTGCCAGCAGCCATAAAAACCGGGGGGGCTCATTGAACACTGAAGCTTTCTTT. The genes are TRBV4-2 and TRBJ1-1; TRBD1 is a possible D gene (6 bases). V was shortened by 3 bases and J by 0 bases, with 20 bases between the two germline ends. Germline V gives CDR1 LGHNA, CDR2 YNFKEQ. The CDR3 is 18 residues long.

CDR3 loop: CASSFYSGITDTQYF. In DNA, the CDR3 is TGTGCCAGCAGCTTCTATAGCGGGATCACAGATACGCAGTATTTT. The V gene is TRBV11-2, the J gene TRBJ2-3, with 8 bases that match TRBD2. There are 15 residues in the CDR3. Losses at the gene ends were 3 bases for V and 2 bases for J; bases not matched to a gene: 4. Germline CDR1 reads SGHAT; CDR2 reads FQNNGV.

A word on this clone: Other DNA variants within this sample encode the same CDR3. The chain combines TRBV5-6 with TRBJ2-7; D remains ambiguous. This CDR3 is 11 amino acids long. V was pared by 2 bases and J by 4 bases, with 4 bases between. The germline CDR1 and CDR2 sequences are SGHDT and YYEEEE. This chain's CDR3 is CASSLGYEQYF. The DNA for the CDR3 is TGTGCCAGCAGCTTAGGATACGAGCAGTACTTC.

This clone occurred once. V is TRBV6-5 and J is TRBJ2-1; possibly TRBD2 for D (6 bases). Trimming left V 5 bases short and J 0 bases short, with 11 bases between. Germline-derived CDR1 and CDR2 are MNHEY and SVGAGI. This CDR3 is 15 amino acids long. The chain's CDR3 is CASSIAVSSYNEQFF. DNA for the CDR3: TGTGCCAGCAGTATAGCGGTAAGCTCCTACAATGAGCAGTTCTTC.

Only a few counts were recorded for this clone. The CDR3: CASSRPGLAGYSTDTQYF. In DNA, the CDR3 is TGTGCCAGCAGTCGACCCGGACTAGCGGGGTACAGCACAGATACGCAGTATTTT. The chain is built from TRBV2 and TRBJ2-3, with 12 nucleotides matching TRBD2. Germline lookup yields CDR1 SNHLY and CDR2 FYNNEI. This CDR3 is built from 18 residues. V shed 5 bases and J 0 bases; nucleotides not matched to a gene: 9.

This clone was recorded once. The genes are TRBV19 and TRBJ2-2, with 12 bases aligning to TRBD2. Per the germline V gene, CDR1 is LNHDA and CDR2 is SQIVND (reference sequence). V shed 5 bases, J shed 7 bases, and the junction held 20 bases outside the gene matches. The CDR3 runs to 20 residues. The CDR3 spells CASSPLRLRLAGDLDGELFF. DNA for the CDR3: TGTGCCAGTAGTCCTTTGCGGCTTAGACTAGCGGGGGACCTCGACGGGGAGCTGTTTTTT.

The V gene is TRBV29-1, the J gene TRBJ1-2; unclear D gene. V was pared by 3 bases and J by 8 bases, with 10 bases between. CDR1 SQVTM and CDR2 ANQGSEA come from the germline V gene. The CDR3 extends over 11 amino acids. The CDR3 nucleotides read TGCAGCGTTGACGGATGGCGCGGCTACACCTTC. This encodes CSVDGWRGYTF.